The clone carrying this T cell receptor (beta chain) was seen only a few times. Its matching antigen is unknown. This specimen belongs to a study of T cells after yellow fever vaccination. Study-wide context: Those fractions that held only low numbers of cells were prepared using the SMART-Seq v4 Ultra Low Input RNA kit. Study outcomes and limitations: Overall, a small share of clonotypes was seen in both CD4 and CD8 compartments. Most primary-vaccination clones reappeared after the booster (around 95% CD4, about 87% CD8).

The germline gives CDR1 LGHNA, CDR2 YNFKEQ. The CDR3 is 16 residues long. V was pared by 1 base and J by 8 bases, with 10 bases of the junction left unmatched. By 5'RACE template switching, TCR cDNA was produced, with a universal primer site and UMIs added in the process. One entry per CDR3 protein, called by TCRdb with MiXCR from the 5' RACE reads. The repertoire consists of hundreds of thousands of distinct CDR3 sequences, with 20% to 25% occurring once and the leading ten covering about a sixth. This specimen was PBMCs, taken less than 25 days after the first yellow fever vaccination. This TCR was recovered from a man younger than 35 who received the YFV17D yellow fever vaccine. The chain combines TRBV4-2 with TRBJ1-4, with 7 bases identical to TRBD1. The CDR3 coding sequence is TGTGCCAGCAGCCAAGGAGGTGGCAGGGGGAAGGAAAAACTGTTTTTT. This translates into CASSQGGGRGKEKLFF.